This entry is about one T cell receptor beta chain. This sample was taken from a study of T cell responses to AZD1222 COVID-19 vaccine. Only in-frame clones appear in the TCRdb table, and some are missing; sequencing was by immunoSEQ multiplex PCR. The table has tens of thousands of clones, 92% seen once. The study pooled second doses at about 4 or about 12 weeks. CDR3 length equals 13 residues. Trimming took off 9 bases at V and 2 bases at J, with 14 bases between the two ends. Germline assignment: CDR1 MDHEN and CDR2 SYDVKM. The receptor was derived from an adult who received the AZD1222 COVID-19 vaccine. The chain joins TRBV28 to TRBJ2-7; D not resolved. This specimen was peripheral blood, taken 28 days after the second AZD1222 dose. The CDR3 DNA follows: TGTGCCAGTGGGGTGGAGTCCGCCTACGAGCAGTACTTC. Its protein product is CASGVESAYEQYF.